The sequence of this T cell receptor beta chain was determined in a study of OX40 agonist ivuxolimab in advanced cancers. This clone came up once. At one end the junction does not follow the germline gene, possibly because of a read error. Clones were read by immunoSEQ multiplex PCR, and TCRdb kept only the in-frame ones, dropping some. The data hold 91,000 or so clones, with about nine tenths observed a single time. The CDR3 spans 13 residues. CDR1 is SSHAT, CDR2 FNYEAQ, per germline (reference sequence). The sequence was collected from an adult with an advanced solid tumor such as melanoma, head and neck, liver or kidney cancer. V is TRBV7-7 and J is TRBJ2-5, with D unclear. Specimen: CD4+ or CD8+ T cells sorted from blood, collected in a trial of the OX40 agonist ivuxolimab. CDR3 region: CASSFLWQETQYF. The CDR3 region has the DNA TGTGCTAGCAGCTTCCTATGGCAAGAGACCCAGTACTTC.